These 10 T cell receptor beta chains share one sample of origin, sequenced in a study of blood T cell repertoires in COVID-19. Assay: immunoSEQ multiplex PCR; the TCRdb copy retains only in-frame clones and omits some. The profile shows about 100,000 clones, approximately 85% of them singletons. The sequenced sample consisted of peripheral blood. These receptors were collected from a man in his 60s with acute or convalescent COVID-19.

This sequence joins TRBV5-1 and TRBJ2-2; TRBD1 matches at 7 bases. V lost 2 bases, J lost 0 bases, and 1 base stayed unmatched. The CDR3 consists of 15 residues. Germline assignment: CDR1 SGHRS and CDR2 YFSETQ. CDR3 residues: CASSLQGSNTGELFF. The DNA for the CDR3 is TGCGCCAGCAGCTTACAGGGGTCGAACACCGGGGAGCTGTTTTTT.

Here the CDR3 reads CASSLTSGTSGKEQYF. As DNA, the CDR3 is TGTGCCAGCAGCTTAACCTCCGGGACTAGCGGGAAGGAGCAGTACTTC. This sequence joins TRBV11-2 and TRBJ2-7, with 13 positions matching TRBD2. Looked up from germline, CDR1 is SGHAT and CDR2 is FQNNGV. The J segment lost 7 bases and the V segment lost 2 bases, leaving 8 bases of the junction unmatched. The CDR3 spans 16 residues.

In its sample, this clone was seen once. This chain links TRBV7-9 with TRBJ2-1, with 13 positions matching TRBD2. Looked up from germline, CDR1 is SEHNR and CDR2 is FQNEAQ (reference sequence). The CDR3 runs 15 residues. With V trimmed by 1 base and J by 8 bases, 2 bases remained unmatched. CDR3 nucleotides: TGTGCCAGCAGCTTAGGGACTAGCGGGAGTGATGAGCAGTTCTTC. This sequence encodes CASSLGTSGSDEQFF.

CDR3 residues: CASGWAGLAGISDTQYF. In nucleotides, the CDR3 is TGTGCTAGTGGTTGGGCTGGACTAGCGGGCATATCAGATACGCAGTATTTT. The chain couples TRBV12-5 to TRBJ2-3; 11 positions match TRBD2. V lost 4 bases and J lost 4; bases outside the gene matches: 10. Germline V lookup: CDR1 LGHNT, CDR2 FRNRAP. The CDR3 is made up of 17 amino acids.

DNA of the CDR3: TGTGCCAGCAGTCGACACACGGAGAACACTGAAGCTTTCTTT. It translates to CASSRHTENTEAFF. This sequence joins TRBV6-5 and TRBJ1-1, with D unresolved. CDR1 is MNHEY, CDR2 SVGAGI, per germline. The V end was cut by 5 bases, the J end by 1 base, with 11 bases between. This CDR3 comprises 14 residues.

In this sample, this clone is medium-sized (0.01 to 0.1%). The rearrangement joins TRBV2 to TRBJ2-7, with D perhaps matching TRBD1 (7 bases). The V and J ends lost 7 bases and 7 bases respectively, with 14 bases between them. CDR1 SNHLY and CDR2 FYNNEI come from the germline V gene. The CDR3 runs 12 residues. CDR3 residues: CASKGGQREQYF. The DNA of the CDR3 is TGTGCCAGCAAGGGGGGACAGCGAGAGCAGTACTTC.

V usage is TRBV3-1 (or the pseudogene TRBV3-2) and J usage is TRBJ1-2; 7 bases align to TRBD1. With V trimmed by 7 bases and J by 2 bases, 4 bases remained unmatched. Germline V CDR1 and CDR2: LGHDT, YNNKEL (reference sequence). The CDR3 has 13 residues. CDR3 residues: CASNPQGNYGYTF. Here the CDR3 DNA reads TGTGCCAGCAATCCACAGGGGAACTATGGCTACACCTTC.

The CDR3 DNA reads TGCGCCAGCAGCTCGGACCGACAGGGGGCTTATGGCTACACCTTC. Its protein is CASSSDRQGAYGYTF. The chain uses TRBV5-1 and TRBJ1-2; 10 bases fit TRBD1. V shed 3 bases and J 5 bases; nucleotides not matched to a gene: 7. The CDR3 covers 15 residues. From germline, CDR1 is SGHRS and CDR2 YFSETQ.

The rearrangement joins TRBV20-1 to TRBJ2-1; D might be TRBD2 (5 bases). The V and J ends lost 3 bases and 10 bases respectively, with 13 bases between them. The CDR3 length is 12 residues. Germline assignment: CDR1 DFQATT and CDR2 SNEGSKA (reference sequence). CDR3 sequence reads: CSASLTKHEQFF. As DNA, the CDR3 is TGCAGTGCTAGTTTGACTAAACACGAGCAGTTCTTC.

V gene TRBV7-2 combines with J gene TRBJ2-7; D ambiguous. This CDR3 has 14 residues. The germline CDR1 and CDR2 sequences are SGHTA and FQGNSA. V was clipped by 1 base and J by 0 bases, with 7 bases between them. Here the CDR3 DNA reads TGTGCCAGCAGCTTAGAGAGGAGCTCCTACGAGCAGTACTTC. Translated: CASSLERSSYEQYF. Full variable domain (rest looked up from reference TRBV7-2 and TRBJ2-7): GAGVSQSPSNKVTEKGKDVELRCDPISGHTALYWYRQSLGQGLEFLIYFQGNSAPDKSGLPSDRFSAERTGGSVSTLTIQRTQQEDSAVYLCASSLERSSYEQYFGPGTRLTVT.